This T cell receptor beta chain was sequenced in a study of identical twins. Study-wide results and caveats: Insertion counts were lower in abundant cord blood beta clonotypes, a trend that memory repertoires did not show. Out-of-frame sharing of TCR alpha in monozygotic twins was underestimated by models.

As to this clonotype: Its antigen is unknown.

Each cDNA held unique molecular identifiers, and template switching gave it a universal primer site. MiXCR, applied by TCRdb to the 5' RACE reads, yields one record per CDR3 protein. The sample holds hundreds of thousands of distinct CDR3 sequences; less than 10% are singletons and the top ten take 5.1%. The donors were all healthy and Caucasian. The CDR3 runs 17 residues. The germline CDR1 and CDR2 sequences are LNHNV and YYDKDF (reference sequence). V lost 0 bases, J lost 2 bases, and 9 bases stayed unmatched. The chain recombines TRBV15 with TRBJ1-2, with 7 bases aligning to TRBD1. Sequenced input: memory (CD45RO+) T cells sorted from blood. This sequence was found in a woman between 18 and 30 years old in good health. The CDR3 nucleotides read TGTGCCACCAGCAGAGATAAAAGGACAGGCCCAAACTATGGCTACACCTTC. Protein product: CATSRDKRTGPNYGYTF.